A single sample is the source of the 21 T cell receptor beta chains below, sequenced in a study of blood T cells in healthy people across ages. The use of a sample-barcoded 5' primer and a J-beta primer mix characterized a second PCR of roughly 7 to 11 cycles. TCRdb re-called the 5' RACE reads through MiXCR, storing one row per CDR3 protein. Here the sample spans about 1.8 million distinct CDR3 sequences, around 50% being singletons. The sequencing input was blood. The receptor set was obtained from a woman aged 40 to 50 in good health.

This chain links TRBV7-3 with TRBJ2-2, with D possibly matching TRBD2 (6 bases). The ends were cut back, 2 bases at V and 4 bases at J, with 14 bases in the middle. The germline CDR1 and CDR2 sequences are SGHTA and FQGTGA. CDR3 size: 16 residues. For the CDR3, the DNA is TGTGCCAGCAGCTTAGCTGGCGGGGCAAGCACCGGGGAGCTGTTTTTT. Residues: CASSLAGGASTGELFF.

This clonotype was recorded many times. A junction end diverges from the germline sequence, so it may reflect a read error. This rearrangement joins TRBV7-2 to TRBJ2-7; D not certain. Germline V gene sequence: CDR1 SGHTA, CDR2 FQGNSA. The CDR3 sequence is 12 residues long. The CDR3 coding sequence is TGTGCCAGCAGCCCCTCCTCCGACGAGCAGTACTTC. Residues: CASSPSSDEQYF.

This rearrangement joins TRBV6-2 or TRBV6-3 to TRBJ2-1, with TRBD1 matching over 12 bases. The J call is in doubt because the DNA end fits TRBJ2-7 better. CDR1 MNHEY and CDR2 SVGEGT come from the germline V gene. The CDR3 has 16 amino acids. Here the CDR3 DNA reads TGTGCCAGCCGATTCTCCGGGACAGGGGGCTACAATGAGCAGTACTTC. As protein: CASRFSGTGGYNEQYF.

This clonotype has more than one count but fewer than ten. This chain links TRBV10-1 with TRBJ2-3; D is perhaps TRBD2 (5 bases). The germline V gene encodes CDR1 WNHNN and CDR2 SYGVQD (reference sequence). V was shortened by 2 bases and J by 5 bases, with 14 bases between the two germline ends. The CDR3 is made up of 15 amino acids. CDR3 coding DNA: TGCGCCAGCAGTGAGAACCCCCTCCGGGGAGATACGCAGTATTTT. Translation: CASSENPLRGDTQYF.

The gene calls are TRBV20-1 and TRBJ2-6; D not certain. Germline CDR1 reads DFQATT; CDR2 reads SNEGSKA (reference sequence). This CDR3 has 14 residues. V was pared by 0 bases and J by 2 bases, with 5 bases between. For the CDR3, the DNA is TGCAGTGCTAGAGAACCCCCTGGGGCCAACGTCCTGACTTTC. This encodes CSAREPPGANVLTF.

This clonotype came up a few times. This chain connects TRBV15 to TRBJ2-3; no firm D call. Germline V CDR1 and CDR2: LNHNV, YYDKDF (reference sequence). The CDR3 has 14 amino acids. Trimming took off 4 bases at V and 6 bases at J, with 14 bases between the two ends. The CDR3 is CATSTDENSDTQYF. In nucleotides, the CDR3 is TGTGCCACCAGCACCGACGAAAATTCCGATACGCAGTATTTT.

V usage is TRBV7-2 and J usage is TRBJ2-7, with D maybe TRBD2 (6 bases). Germline assignment: CDR1 SGHTA and CDR2 FQGNSA. The CDR3 is made up of 16 amino acids. Trimming took 1 base from V and 1 from J, leaving 14 bases between them. The CDR3 protein is CASSLVGAGGSYEQYF. The CDR3 DNA reads TGTGCCAGCAGCTTAGTCGGAGCCGGAGGGTCCTACGAGCAGTACTTC.

V usage is TRBV4-2 and J usage is TRBJ2-1; perhaps D is TRBD1 or TRBD2 (5 bases each). The germline CDR1 and CDR2 sequences are LGHNA and YNFKEQ. The CDR3 sequence is 14 residues long. V lost 2 bases to trimming and J lost 4 bases, with 9 bases between them. Here the CDR3 DNA reads TGTGCCAGCAGCCAACGGAGGACATACAATGAGCAGTTCTTC. It yields the protein CASSQRRTYNEQFF.

This clonotype was seen at least ten times. This chain uses TRBV4-3 with TRBJ2-1; 9 positions match TRBD2. Germline values: CDR1 LGHNA, CDR2 YSLEER. The CDR3 sequence is 17 residues long. Trimming cost V 1 base and J 3 bases; bases outside gene matches: 7. CDR3 protein: CASSQVVSGGLYNEQFF. The CDR3 DNA is TGCGCCAGCAGCCAAGTCGTAAGCGGGGGGCTCTACAATGAGCAGTTCTTC.

The V call is TRBV20-1, the J call TRBJ2-7, with D possibly being TRBD1 (5 bases). The J call may be mistaken, given a closer DNA end match to TRBJ2-5. CDR3 length: 13 amino acids. Per the germline V gene, CDR1 is DFQATT and CDR2 is SNEGSKA (reference sequence). CDR3 protein: CSARQGLHETQYF. CDR3 in DNA: TGCAGTGCTAGACAGGGTTTACACGAGACCCAGTACTTC.

This clonotype was seen only once. The rearrangement joins TRBV3-1 to TRBJ2-4; perhaps TRBD1 as D (6 bases). The assigned J gene may be wrong: the sequence end matches TRBJ2-7 better. This CDR3 is 15 amino acids long. CDR1 LGHDT and CDR2 YNNKEL come from the germline V gene (reference sequence). CDR3 nucleotides: TGTGCCAGCAGCCCCCCGCGAGGGGGAGCCTACGAGCAGTACTTC. This encodes CASSPPRGGAYEQYF.

This chain joins TRBV27 and TRBJ2-1, with 8 bases aligning to TRBD2. With V trimmed by 6 bases and J by 3 bases, 10 bases remained unmatched. The CDR3 has 16 residues. Germline-derived CDR1 and CDR2 are MNHEY and SMNVEV (reference sequence). The CDR3 nucleotides are TGTGCCAGCAGCCCCGGGGGGGGGCGCCTCTACAATGAGCAGTTCTTC. This gives the protein CASSPGGGRLYNEQFF.

The genes are TRBV25-1 and TRBJ2-3; D remains unclear. There are 14 residues in the CDR3. The ends were cut back, 6 bases at V and 4 bases at J, with 14 bases in the middle. Germline V gives CDR1 MGHDK, CDR2 SYGVNS. The CDR3, as DNA: TGTGCCAGCAGGGAACCCGGGCTCTCAGATACGCAGTATTTT. This sequence encodes CASREPGLSDTQYF.

This clonotype was seen many times. V gene TRBV12-3 or TRBV12-4 combines with J gene TRBJ2-7; 7 nucleotides agree with TRBD1. The V segment lost 6 bases and the J segment 3 bases; nucleotides outside the gene matches: 5. CDR3 length: 13 residues. The CDR3 nucleotides read TGTGCCAGCAGCTCGGGACAGAACTACGAGCAGTACTTC. Its protein is CASSSGQNYEQYF.

Of note for this clonotype: A junction end diverges from the germline sequence, so it may reflect a read error. The genes are TRBV4-2 and TRBJ2-6; a possible D gene is TRBD1 (5 bases). Per the germline V gene, CDR1 is LGHNA and CDR2 is YNFKEQ. This CDR3 has 17 residues. The CDR3 protein is CAISQVQVGSGANVLTF. The CDR3, as DNA: TGTGCCATCAGCCAAGTACAGGTCGGCTCTGGGGCCAACGTCCTGACTTTC.

This chain joins TRBV6-6 and TRBJ2-4; D is unclear. Per germline, CDR1 MNHNY and CDR2 SVGAGI (reference sequence). The V end was cut by 2 bases, the J end by 8 bases, with 7 bases between. The CDR3 extends over 12 amino acids. The CDR3 DNA is TGTGCCAGCAGTTACGGTCTAGACATTCAGTACTTC. The encoded protein is CASSYGLDIQYF.

This clonotype has more than one count but fewer than ten. The V gene is TRBV20-1, the J gene TRBJ2-7, with D possibly being TRBD1 (8 bases). Germline V gene lookup returns CDR1 DFQATT and CDR2 SNEGSKA (reference sequence). The ends were cut back, 6 bases at V and 0 bases at J, with 15 bases in the middle. The CDR3 is made up of 14 amino acids. The DNA of the CDR3 is TGCAGTGCCCAGCGGGACAGGAGCTCCTACGAGCAGTACTTC. Its protein product is CSAQRDRSSYEQYF.

V is TRBV20-1 and J is TRBJ2-3, with D perhaps matching TRBD1 or TRBD2 (7 bases each). Between the trimmed V and J ends, which lost 6 bases and 0 bases, there was a span of 16 bases. The CDR3 is 15 residues long. CDR1 is DFQATT and CDR2 is SNEGSKA in the germline V gene (reference sequence). CDR3 region: CSATRGGVSTDTQYF. CDR3 DNA: TGCAGTGCGACCAGGGGGGGGGTGAGCACAGATACGCAGTATTTT.

In its sample, this clonotype was seen a few times. The chain couples TRBV4-2 to TRBJ2-5; D uncertain. The J call is in doubt because the DNA end fits TRBJ2-7 better. CDR1 LGHNA and CDR2 YNFKEQ come from the germline V gene. This CDR3 has 15 amino acids. The CDR3 coding sequence is TGTGCCAGCAGCCAACCTCATCTAAGGGAATCCGAGCAGTACTTC. Protein: CASSQPHLRESEQYF.

The chain is built from TRBV7-2 and TRBJ2-5; TRBD1 aligns across 12 bases. The J segment lost 6 bases and the V segment lost 1 base, leaving 9 bases of the junction unmatched. CDR3 length: 17 residues. Germline V lookup: CDR1 SGHTA, CDR2 FQGNSA. CDR3 coding DNA: TGTGCCAGCAGCTTAGGGGGGGGGACAGGGGGCAGTAAGACCCAGTACTTC. It yields the protein CASSLGGGTGGSKTQYF.

This clonotype was detected only a few times. This rearrangement joins TRBV20-1 to TRBJ2-7, with D possibly being TRBD1 or TRBD2 (5 bases each). Between the trimmed V and J ends, which lost 6 bases and 4 bases, there was a span of 19 bases. Germline V gene data show CDR1 as DFQATT and CDR2 as SNEGSKA (reference sequence). The CDR3 consists of 14 residues. The CDR3 coding sequence is TGCAGTGCAACACTGAGGGGATTTCGTTACGAGCAGTACTTC. This gives the protein CSATLRGFRYEQYF.